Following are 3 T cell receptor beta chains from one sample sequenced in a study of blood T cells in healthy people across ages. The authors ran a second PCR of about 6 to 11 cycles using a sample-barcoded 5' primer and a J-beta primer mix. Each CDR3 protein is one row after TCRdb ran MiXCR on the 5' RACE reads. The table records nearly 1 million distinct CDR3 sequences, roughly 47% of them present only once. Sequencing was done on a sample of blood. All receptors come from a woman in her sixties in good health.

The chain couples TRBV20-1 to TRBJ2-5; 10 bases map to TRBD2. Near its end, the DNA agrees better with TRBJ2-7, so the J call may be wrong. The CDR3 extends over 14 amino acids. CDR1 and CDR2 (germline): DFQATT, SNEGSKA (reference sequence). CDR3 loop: CSAIPASGGFEQYF. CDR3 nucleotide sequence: TGCAGTGCTATCCCCGCTAGCGGGGGATTCGAGCAGTACTTC.

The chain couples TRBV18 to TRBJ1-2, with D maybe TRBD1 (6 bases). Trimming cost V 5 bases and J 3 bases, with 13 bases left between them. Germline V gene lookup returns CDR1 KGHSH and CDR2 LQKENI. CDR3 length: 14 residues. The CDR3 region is CASSTGQSYYGYTF. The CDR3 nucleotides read TGTGCCAGCTCAACGGGACAATCTTACTATGGCTACACCTTC.

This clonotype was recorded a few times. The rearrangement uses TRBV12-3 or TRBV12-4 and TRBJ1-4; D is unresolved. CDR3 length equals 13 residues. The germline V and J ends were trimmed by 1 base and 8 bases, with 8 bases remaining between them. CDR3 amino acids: CASSLGGGEKLFF. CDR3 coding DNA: TGTGCCAGCAGTTTAGGTGGAGGGGAAAAACTGTTTTTT.